The source of this T cell receptor beta chain is a study of blood T cells in healthy people across ages. Findings and limits, study-wide: Total diversity from one million sequenced T cells was likely underestimated.

For the second PCR, which ran for about 7 to 12 cycles, a sample-barcoded 5' primer and a J-beta primer mix were used. A single record per CDR3 protein comes from TCRdb applying MiXCR to the 5' RACE reads. In the table there are around 1,000,000 distinct CDR3 sequences, about 23% of which are singletons. Regarding this clonotype: No antigen is known for it.

With 2 bases removed from V and 15 bases from J, the gap between germline ends came to 24 bases. The length of the CDR3 is 15 residues. This sample was also put to use in a study of T cells of mothers and their children. That report notes: Over 8.5 million TCR beta CDR3 reads were obtained from each mother, and about 3 million from each child. The shaping of TCR recombination output by thymic selection is similar in related and unrelated pairs.

The chain uses TRBV12-3 or TRBV12-4 and TRBJ2-3; no reliable D call. Material for sequencing was blood. This TCR derives from a girl aged 2-10 years in good health. The CDR3 loop reads CASSLSLQSADTEYF. The CDR3 nucleotides are TGTGCCAGCAGTTTAAGTCTACAGAGCGCAGATACGGAATATTTT.